These 25 T cell receptor beta chains came from one sample sequenced in a study of neurological immune-mediated disorders (dated by TCRdb to about 2019). Receptor amplification or capture employed 5' RACE. Data came from an Illumina HiSeq 2500. TCRdb handled the public reads itself, with Q25 trimming in fastp and clone calling in MiXCR, and kept productive beta chains. Rows are combined by CDR3 protein, so each entry shows the most common genes and DNA. The sample has 80,000 to 85,000 distinct CDR3 sequences on record, just over 2.5% of them singletons. 0.9% to 1.4% of the sample is held by the ten biggest clonotypes. The sample was PBMCs. These receptors originate from a woman between 25 and 40 years old with multiple sclerosis.

The sample holds many counts of this clonotype. This rearrangement joins TRBV10-2 to TRBJ1-2; D call uncertain. Germline V CDR1 and CDR2: WSHSY, SAAADI. With 3 bases removed from V and 7 bases from J, the gap between germline ends came to 15 bases. CDR3 length equals 14 residues. This chain's CDR3 is CASSDGRPLRGYTF. Here the CDR3 DNA reads TGCGCCAGCAGTGATGGACGTCCTCTTCGTGGCTACACCTTC.

This clonotype was recorded many times. V and J are TRBV4-2 and TRBJ1-2, with D unclear. Germline lookup yields CDR1 LGHNA and CDR2 YNFKEQ. The CDR3 has 14 amino acids. With 3 bases removed from V and 6 bases from J, the gap between germline ends came to 14 bases. The CDR3 DNA is TGTGCCAGCAGCCAGACCTTGGTCGGGGATGGCTACACCTTC. It translates to CASSQTLVGDGYTF.

This clonotype was found many times. The chain links TRBV20-1 to TRBJ2-7; the D is unclear. V gave up 3 bases and J gave up 6 bases, with 12 bases separating them. This CDR3 comprises 12 residues. The germline gives CDR1 DFQATT, CDR2 SNEGSKA (reference sequence). Written as DNA, the CDR3 is TGCAGTGCTAGCCCCTTCGGGCTCGAGCAGTACTTC. Its protein product is CSASPFGLEQYF.

This clonotype was detected ten times or more. The chain links TRBV29-1 to TRBJ2-2; no reliable D call. The CDR3 runs to 14 residues. V lost 7 bases and J lost 1, with 13 bases in between. From germline, CDR1 is SQVTM and CDR2 ANQGSEA. The CDR3 reads CSAEGTLNTGELFF. The DNA of the CDR3 is TGCAGCGCCGAAGGAACGCTGAACACCGGGGAGCTGTTTTTT.

This clonotype has ten or more counts. The chain couples TRBV7-3 to TRBJ2-1, with 11 nucleotides matching TRBD2. CDR3 length: 15 residues. The germline gives CDR1 SGHTA, CDR2 FQGTGA. J gave up 4 bases and V 1 base, and 0 bases lay outside the gene matches. CDR3 nucleotides: TGTGCCAGCAGCTTAATAGCGGGAGGGTACAATGAGCAGTTCTTC. Amino acids: CASSLIAGGYNEQFF.

This clonotype occurred many times. The chain recombines TRBV10-3 with TRBJ2-7; either TRBD1 or TRBD2 may supply D (5 bases each). V lost 7 bases to trimming and J lost 0 bases, with 16 bases between them. CDR3 size: 15 residues. Per germline, CDR1 ENHRY and CDR2 SYGVKD. CDR3 sequence (DNA): TGTGCCATCAAGAGGGCCACAGGTAGCTCCTACGAGCAGTACTTC. It translates to CAIKRATGSSYEQYF.

This clonotype was picked up many times. This chain links TRBV6-5 with TRBJ2-7; maybe TRBD1 (6 bases). The CDR3 runs 14 residues. The V gene lost 5 bases and the J gene lost 7 bases, with 18 bases spanning the gap. The germline gives CDR1 MNHEY, CDR2 SVGAGI. The CDR3 loop is CASSQLTVRGEQYF. In DNA, the CDR3 is TGTGCCAGCAGTCAACTGACAGTGAGGGGGGAGCAGTACTTC.

This clonotype has ten or more counts. The J gene is TRBJ2-7, the V gene TRBV29-1; TRBD2 matches at 7 bases. The V gene's germline CDR1 is SQVTM and CDR2 ANQGSEA. V was clipped by 2 bases and J by 3 bases; unmatched bases: 4. The CDR3 covers 13 residues. This CDR3 is CSVELAENYEQYF. CDR3 coding DNA: TGCAGCGTTGAACTAGCGGAGAACTACGAGCAGTACTTC.

This clonotype was seen repeatedly, ten times or more. The J gene is TRBJ2-2, the V gene TRBV12-3 or TRBV12-4; 7 nucleotides align to TRBD2. The CDR3 contains 15 residues. J lost 2 bases, V lost 7 bases, and 7 bases had no gene match. The CDR3 DNA follows: TGTGCCAGCACTAGCGGCGGGGCTAACACCGGGGAGCTGTTTTTT. This encodes CASTSGGANTGELFF.

This clonotype was seen many times. The chain has TRBV6-5 and TRBJ1-2; D unresolved. Germline V gives CDR1 MNHEY, CDR2 SVGAGI. The CDR3 extends over 14 amino acids. Trimming left V 0 bases short and J 6 bases short, with 11 bases between. The CDR3 loop reads CASSYSRGNNGYTF. As DNA, the CDR3 is TGTGCCAGCAGTTACTCGAGAGGGAACAATGGCTACACCTTC.

This clonotype was seen repeatedly, ten times or more. This chain joins TRBV20-1 and TRBJ2-4; D is unresolved. V was pared by 2 bases and J by 0 bases, with 8 bases between. This CDR3 comprises 14 residues. The V gene's germline CDR1 is DFQATT and CDR2 SNEGSKA (reference sequence). Written as DNA, the CDR3 is TGCAGTGCTAGATCCCCCCTAGCCAAAAACATTCAGTACTTC. This encodes CSARSPLAKNIQYF.

This clonotype was seen repeatedly, ten times or more. The rearrangement joins TRBV7-8 to TRBJ2-5, with 12 bases identical to TRBD1. V shed 5 bases, J shed 4 bases, and the junction held 26 bases outside the gene matches. The V gene's germline CDR1 is SGHVS and CDR2 FQNEAQ. The length of the CDR3 is 22 residues. CDR3 sequence: CASSQLVIEPRGQGAGGETQYF. The CDR3 DNA follows: TGTGCCAGCAGCCAGCTCGTCATCGAACCCCGGGGACAGGGGGCAGGAGGAGAGACCCAGTACTTC.

This clonotype appeared many times. The CDR3 DNA follows: TGCGCCAGCAGCTCGGATCCTGCCGGGAGCTCCTACAATGAGCAGTTCTTC. Translating gives CASSSDPAGSSYNEQFF. The rearrangement uses TRBV5-1 and TRBJ2-1, with a possible D match to TRBD2 (6 bases). CDR1 and CDR2 from the germline V gene are SGHRS and YFSETQ. This CDR3 has 17 residues. Trimming left V 3 bases short and J 0 bases short, with 16 bases between.

This clonotype was detected ten times or more. The gene calls are TRBV4-2 and TRBJ2-2, with 7 bases fitting TRBD2. The length of the CDR3 is 15 residues. Trimming at V came to 0 bases and at J to 10 bases, leaving 8 bases not matched to a gene. Germline CDR1 reads LGHNA; CDR2 reads YNFKEQ. The CDR3 is CASSQESGTPAELFF. CDR3 sequence (DNA): TGTGCCAGCAGCCAAGAAAGCGGGACCCCTGCGGAGCTGTTTTTT.

This clonotype was seen many times. The rearrangement links TRBV5-1 to TRBJ2-7; no clear D. Per germline, CDR1 SGHRS and CDR2 YFSETQ. CDR3 length equals 15 residues. The germline V and J ends were trimmed by 5 bases and 7 bases, with 22 bases remaining between them. CDR3: CASRPSSLSSGEQYF. The CDR3 DNA reads as TGCGCCAGCAGACCATCCTCCCTATCATCGGGTGAGCAGTACTTC.

This clonotype was detected many times. V gene TRBV29-1 combines with J gene TRBJ2-3; 11 positions match TRBD2. Germline V gene data show CDR1 as SQVTM and CDR2 as ANQGSEA. The CDR3 extends over 15 amino acids. In DNA, the CDR3 is TGCGACGGCTTCCGGACTAGCGGGCTGACAGATACGCAGTATTTT. It encodes CDGFRTSGLTDTQYF.

This clonotype occurred many times. The V and J genes are TRBV3-1 and TRBJ2-4; TRBD2 aligns across 8 bases. Germline V gene lookup returns CDR1 LGHDT and CDR2 YNNKEL (reference sequence). The CDR3 is 13 residues long. The trim removed 5 bases at V and 5 bases at J, leaving 2 bases unmatched. CDR3 in amino acids: CASSEAGENIQYF. In DNA form, the CDR3 reads TGTGCCAGCAGCGAAGCGGGGGAAAACATTCAGTACTTC. Full variable domain (missing parts from reference TRBV3-1 and TRBJ2-4): DTAVSQTPKYLVTQMGNDKSIKCEQNLGHDTMYWYKQDSKKFLKIMFSYNNKELIINETVPNRFSPKSPDKAHLNLHINSLELGDSAVYFCASSEAGENIQYFGAGTRLSVL.

In its sample, this clonotype was seen many times. J is TRBJ1-5 and V is TRBV5-1; D remains ambiguous. The CDR3 extends over 14 amino acids. Trimming cost V 0 bases and J 8 bases, with 12 bases left between them. CDR1 is SGHRS, CDR2 YFSETQ, per germline. CDR3 loop: CASSLGGGLEPQHF. The CDR3 coding sequence is TGCGCCAGCAGCTTGGGAGGAGGGTTGGAGCCCCAGCATTTT.

Many counts were recorded for this clonotype. This chain links TRBV20-1 with TRBJ2-7; the match to TRBD2 covers 11 bases. CDR3 length: 14 amino acids. Germline loops: CDR1 DFQATT, CDR2 SNEGSKA (reference sequence). V lost 3 bases to trimming and J lost 4 bases; unmatched junction nucleotides: 5. CDR3 loop: CSASPGLAVYEQYF. As DNA, the CDR3 is TGCAGTGCTAGTCCGGGACTAGCGGTTTACGAGCAGTACTTC.

This clonotype was seen many times. The V and J genes are TRBV4-3 and TRBJ2-1; no reliable D call. The CDR3 spans 13 residues. The V end lost 3 bases, the J end lost 7 bases, and 10 bases lay between the germline ends. Germline V gene data show CDR1 as LGHNA and CDR2 as YSLEER. In nucleotides, the CDR3 is TGCGCCAGCAGCCATTTCTCTCCGAATGAGCAGTTCTTC. It yields the protein CASSHFSPNEQFF.

The sample holds many counts of this clonotype. This CDR3 is CASSQDGAETEAFF. DNA of the CDR3: TGCGCCAGCAGCCAAGATGGGGCCGAGACTGAAGCTTTCTTT. The J gene is TRBJ1-1, the V gene TRBV4-3; D perhaps matches TRBD1 (5 bases). Germline CDR1 and CDR2: LGHNA and YSLEER. Trimming left V 0 bases short and J 5 bases short, with 10 bases between. The CDR3 contains 14 residues.

This clonotype was seen ten or more times. V gene TRBV29-1 combines with J gene TRBJ2-3; 10 bases are shared with TRBD2. The CDR3 is made up of 14 amino acids. V lost 4 bases to trimming and J lost 6 bases; unmatched junction nucleotides: 7. CDR1 and CDR2 from the germline V gene are SQVTM and ANQGSEA. The CDR3 DNA follows: TGCAGCGTTGGAGCGACTAGCGGGCTGGATACGCAGTATTTT. Translated, it gives CSVGATSGLDTQYF.

This clonotype showed up many times. The chain is built from TRBV9 and TRBJ1-6; TRBD1 matches 10 bases. This CDR3 comprises 15 residues. Losses at the gene ends were 3 bases for V and 9 bases for J; bases not matched to a gene: 6. The germline gives CDR1 SGDLS, CDR2 YYNGEE. The CDR3 loop reads CASSAGTGVLSPLHF. CDR3 sequence (DNA): TGTGCCAGCAGCGCCGGGACAGGGGTCCTTTCACCCCTCCACTTT.

This clonotype was recorded many times. This chain uses TRBV20-1 with TRBJ2-7; 8 bases are shared with TRBD1. This CDR3 is built from 12 residues. With V trimmed by 6 bases and J by 12 bases, 13 bases remained unmatched. The V gene's germline CDR1 is DFQATT and CDR2 SNEGSKA (reference sequence). CDR3 sequence reads: CSATDRGLMPYF. CDR3 coding DNA: TGCAGTGCAACAGACAGGGGCCTGATGCCGTACTTC.

This clonotype was seen many times. This chain uses TRBV7-2 with TRBJ2-2, with D possibly matching TRBD1 (6 bases). V lost 8 bases, J lost 4 bases, and 17 bases lay in between. The CDR3 consists of 15 residues. Germline lookup yields CDR1 SGHTA and CDR2 FQGNSA. The CDR3 DNA sequence: TGTGCCAGCTACCCCCACGGACAGACCACCGGGGAGCTGTTTTTT. Its translation is CASYPHGQTTGELFF.